Below are 22 T cell receptor beta chains sequenced from a single sample in a study of T cells in women clearing cervical HPV infection. TCRdb keeps only in-frame clones here, not all; method: immunoSEQ multiplex PCR. Here the sample table reports 20,000 or so clones. Sequencing used blood buffy coat. The receptor set was obtained from a woman aged 18-70 years with a cervical HPV16 infection that either progressed to CIN3+ or cleared (not recorded which).

As to this clone: From the germline J gene comes the end of the CDR3, since the read stops 3 residues before it. The chain carries TRBV10-3 and TRBJ1-6; possible D gene TRBD1, 5 bases. The V gene's germline CDR1 is ENHRY and CDR2 SYGVKD. The CDR3 is 16 residues long. Trimming pared 4 bases from V and 7 bases from J, leaving 17 bases between. This chain's CDR3 is CAISVSGDRENSPLHF. The part of the CDR3 DNA that was read is TGTGCCATCAGTGTTAGTGGTGACAGAGAGAATTCACCC.

A word on this clone: The sequence runs out 3 residues before the end of the CDR3; the remainder is reconstructed from the germline J gene. The chain is built from TRBV2 and TRBJ2-4, with 8 bases lining up with TRBD1. Germline values: CDR1 SNHLY, CDR2 FYNNEI. The CDR3 extends over 15 amino acids. The CDR3 is CASSEGTGSFGGQYF. The CDR3 bases that were read are TGTGCCAGCAGTGAAGGGACAGGGAGCTTCGGCGGT.

As regards this clone: The CDR3 is cut off 3 residues early in the read; its end comes from the germline J gene. The chain is built from TRBV5-1 and TRBJ2-3, with D maybe TRBD1 (5 bases). The ends were cut back, 5 bases at V and 2 bases at J, with 15 bases in the middle. CDR3 length: 15 amino acids. The germline gives CDR1 SGHRS, CDR2 YFSETQ. The sequenced part of the CDR3 DNA is TGCGCCAGCAGTTCGTGGCAGGGTGACACAGATACG. This codes for CASSSWQGDTDT. The full CDR3 is CASSSWQGDTDTQYF. The full variable domain, in which reference TRBV5-1 and TRBJ2-3 provide the parts outside the CDR3, is KAGVTQTPRYLIKTRGQQVTLSCSPISGHRSVSWYQQTPGQGLQFLFEYFSETQRNKGNFPGRFSGRQFSNSRSEMNVSTLELGDSALYLCASSSWQGDTDTQYFGPGTRLTVL.

A remark on this clone: The read halts 3 residues ahead of the CDR3 end, with the missing end drawn from the germline J gene. The chain has TRBV12-5 and TRBJ2-5; 12 bases fit TRBD2. J lost 5 bases, V lost 1 base, and 5 bases had no gene match. This CDR3 is 16 amino acids long. Germline V CDR1 and CDR2: LGHNT, FRNRAP. Partial CDR3 DNA: TGTGCTAGTGGTTTGGGCCGACTAGCGGGGGTGGAGACC. Translating it yields CASGLGRLAGVET. The whole CDR3 is CASGLGRLAGVETQYF.

In regard to this clone: The read ends 3 residues shy of where the CDR3 ends; the end is completed using the germline J gene. This chain links TRBV30 with TRBJ2-7, with 10 bases aligning to TRBD1. This CDR3 has 14 amino acids. Per germline, CDR1 GTSNPN and CDR2 SVGIG (reference sequence). Losses at the gene ends were 3 bases for V and 2 bases for J; bases not matched to a gene: 4. CDR3 bases read: TGTGCCTGGAGACGAGGGACAGGGGCCTACGAG. Translated: CAWRRGTGAYE. The complete CDR3 protein is CAWRRGTGAYEQYF.

In the case of this clone: The read falls 3 residues short of the CDR3 end, and the missing part is taken from the germline J gene. The chain uses TRBV20-1 and TRBJ2-2, with 7 bases matching TRBD2. CDR1 is DFQATT and CDR2 is SNEGSKA in the germline V gene (reference sequence). The CDR3 is 13 residues long. Here the CDR3 reads CSARRGDNSPLFF. CDR3 bases read: TGCAGTGCTAGACGGGGGGATAATTCACCG.

Of note for this clone: The CDR3 is cut off 3 residues early in the read; its end comes from the germline J gene. This chain connects TRBV2 to TRBJ2-3, with D unclear. The CDR3 length is 12 residues. Germline V gene lookup returns CDR1 SNHLY and CDR2 FYNNEI. CDR3 loop: CASSVRLETQYF. Partial CDR3 DNA: TGTGCCAGCAGTGTCAGGCTTGAGACG. Based on the CDR3 plus reference TRBV2 and TRBJ2-3, the full variable domain is EPEVTQTPSHQVTQMGQEVILRCVPISNHLYFYWYRQILGQKVEFLVSFYNNEISEKSEIFDDQFSVERPDGSNFTLKIRSTKLEDSAMYFCASSVRLETQYFGPGTRLTVL.

A word on this clone: The read ends 3 residues shy of where the CDR3 ends; the end is completed using the germline J gene. The V and J genes are TRBV28 and TRBJ2-3; D remains ambiguous. There are 11 residues in the CDR3. Deletions cut 5 bases from V and 3 bases from J, with 3 bases between. CDR1 MDHEN and CDR2 SYDVKM come from the germline V gene. CDR3 DNA (partial): TGTGCCAGCAGTCGGACAGATACG. Encoded protein: CASSRTDT. The whole CDR3 sequence reads CASSRTDTQYF. Supplemented by reference TRBV28 and TRBJ2-3, the full variable domain reads DVKVTQSSRYLVKRTGEKVFLECVQDMDHENMFWYRQDPGLGLRLIYFSYDVKMKEKGDIPEGYSVSREKKERFSLILESASTNQTSMYLCASSRTDTQYFGPGTRLTVL.

A word on this clone: The read falls 3 residues short of the CDR3 end, and the missing part is taken from the germline J gene. V and J are TRBV20-1 and TRBJ1-2; 7 bases line up with TRBD1. V trimming: 6 bases; J trimming: 3 bases; junction bases outside the gene matches: 7. CDR1 is DFQATT and CDR2 is SNEGSKA in the germline V gene (reference sequence). The length of the CDR3 is 13 residues. CDR3 bases read: TGCAGTGCGAGCGACAGGGCCCACTATGGC. It codes for CSASDRAHYG. The full CDR3 protein reads CSASDRAHYGYTF.

Concerning this clone: The read comes to an end 3 residues before the CDR3 does, leaving the germline J gene to fill in the end. The gene calls are TRBV7-9 and TRBJ1-2; no firm D call. The CDR3 loop spans 14 amino acids. Germline V lookup: CDR1 SEHNR, CDR2 FQNEAQ (reference sequence). The sequenced CDR3 bases are TGTGCCAGCAGCTTAGAACTCGAGCGGATGACC. This sequence encodes CASSLELERMT. The CDR3 reads in full as CASSLELERMTYTF. The full variable domain, rest sourced from reference TRBV7-9 and TRBJ1-2, is DTGVSQNPRHKITKRGQNVTFRCDPISEHNRLYWYRQTLGQGPEFLTYFQNEAQLEKSRLLSDRFSAERPKGSFSTLEIQRTEQGDSAMYLCASSLELERMTYTFGSGTRLTVV.

Comment on this clone: The read falls 3 residues short of the CDR3 end, and the missing part is taken from the germline J gene. The chain joins TRBV4-1 to TRBJ1-5; the D is unclear. Germline CDR1 and CDR2: MGHRA and YSYEKL. The V end lost 3 bases, the J end lost 0 bases, and 9 bases lay between the germline ends. The CDR3 sequence is 15 residues long. CDR3 DNA, as far as it was read: TGCGCCAGCAGCCACACACAAACTAGCAATCAGCCC. It translates to CASSHTQTSNQP. The whole CDR3 region reads CASSHTQTSNQPQHF.

As regards this clone: The CDR3 end is not reached by the read, which stops 3 residues before it; the germline J gene fills it in. This rearrangement joins TRBV5-1 to TRBJ2-3; D unresolved. The CDR3 contains 14 residues. CDR1 is SGHRS, CDR2 YFSETQ, per germline. V lost 1 base and J lost 1, with 7 bases in between. The CDR3 is CASSLFRGTDTQYF. CDR3 bases read: TGCGCCAGCAGCTTGTTTAGGGGCACAGATACG. Full variable domain (outside the CDR3, taken from reference TRBV5-1 and TRBJ2-3): KAGVTQTPRYLIKTRGQQVTLSCSPISGHRSVSWYQQTPGQGLQFLFEYFSETQRNKGNFPGRFSGRQFSNSRSEMNVSTLELGDSALYLCASSLFRGTDTQYFGPGTRLTVL.

To note about this clone: Relative to the germline gene, one junction end is altered; a read error may explain this. The read ends 3 residues shy of where the CDR3 ends; the end is completed using the germline J gene. The chain combines TRBV4-2 with TRBJ1-3; D not resolved. The germline gives CDR1 LGHNA, CDR2 YNFKEQ. The CDR3 totals 17 residues. The sequenced part of the CDR3 DNA is TGCGCCAGCAGCCCCAGCCGGGTTCTCCTCTCTGGAAACACC. Encoded protein: CASSPSRVLLSGNT. The complete CDR3 sequence is CASSPSRVLLSGNTIYF.

With respect to this clone: The DNA ends 3 residues before the CDR3 does, and the rest of the CDR3 is filled in from the germline J gene. The V call is TRBV7-2, the J call TRBJ2-4; D call uncertain. The germline gives CDR1 SGHTA, CDR2 FQGNSA. The CDR3 runs to 13 residues. CDR3 DNA (partial): TGTGCCAGCAGCTTGGATGCGGATCTTGGT. Translated: CASSLDADLG. The whole CDR3 protein is CASSLDADLGQYF. The entire variable domain, with the rest obtained from reference TRBV7-2 and TRBJ2-4, is as follows: GAGVSQSPSNKVTEKGKDVELRCDPISGHTALYWYRQSLGQGLEFLIYFQGNSAPDKSGLPSDRFSAERTGGSVSTLTIQRTQQEDSAVYLCASSLDADLGQYFGAGTRLSVL.

Concerning this clone: Read coverage stops 3 residues before the CDR3 terminus; the germline J gene supplies the remainder. The rearrangement links TRBV2 to TRBJ1-2; 7 nucleotides line up with TRBD1. CDR1 and CDR2 from the germline V gene are SNHLY and FYNNEI. Trimming cost V 5 bases and J 4 bases; bases outside gene matches: 4. The CDR3 covers 13 residues. This CDR3 reads CASSPGQLYGYTF. CDR3 DNA (partial): TGTGCCAGCAGTCCGGGACAGCTCTATGGC.

A word on this clone: The read ends 3 residues before the CDR3 terminus; that terminus is restored from the germline J gene. This chain uses TRBV6-2 or TRBV6-3 with TRBJ2-1; D might be TRBD2 (5 bases). The CDR3 has 15 amino acids. Germline V gene data show CDR1 as MNHEY and CDR2 as SVGEGT. V gave up 4 bases and J gave up 4 bases, with 14 bases separating them. The CDR3 here is CASSSTDPGYNEQFF. Incomplete CDR3 DNA: TGTGCCAGCAGTTCCACGGACCCGGGGTACAATGAG.

On this clone itself: The read stops 3 residues short of the end of the CDR3; the missing end is completed from the germline J gene. The chain has TRBV14 and TRBJ1-2, with unresolved D. Germline V gene sequence: CDR1 SGHDN, CDR2 FVKESK. This CDR3 spans 12 amino acids. This CDR3 reads CASSQGRYDYTF. Incomplete CDR3 DNA: TGTGCCAGCAGCCAAGGTCGGTACGAC. The full variable domain, its missing parts supplied by reference TRBV14 and TRBJ1-2, is EAGVTQFPSHSVIEKGQTVTLRCDPISGHDNLYWYRRVMGKEIKFLLHFVKESKQDESGMPNNRFLAERTGGTYSTLKVQPAELEDSGVYFCASSQGRYDYTFGSGTRLTVV.

About this clone itself: The sequence runs out 3 residues before the end of the CDR3; the remainder is reconstructed from the germline J gene. V is TRBV13 and J is TRBJ2-3, with D perhaps TRBD1 (5 bases). Germline lookup yields CDR1 PRHDT and CDR2 FYEKMQ (reference sequence). This CDR3 comprises 15 residues. V lost 2 bases and J 0 bases, leaving 9 bases between the germline ends. CDR3 protein: CASSLSDTSTDTQYF. CDR3 DNA, as far as it was read: TGTGCCAGCAGCTTATCGGACACTAGCACAGATACG.

Points on this clone: The read stops 3 residues short of the end of the CDR3; the missing end is completed from the germline J gene. This chain connects TRBV5-5 to TRBJ2-5; D perhaps matches TRBD1 (6 bases). Trimming cost V 4 bases and J 2 bases, with 12 bases left between them. The germline gives CDR1 SGHKS, CDR2 YYEKEE (reference sequence). This CDR3 region has 14 residues. The CDR3 DNA, read in part, is TGTGCCAGCAGCCACTGGACAGTACAAGAGACC. Protein product: CASSHWTVQET. The entire CDR3 protein is CASSHWTVQETQYF.

Notes on this clone: The read stops 3 residues short of the end of the CDR3; the missing end is completed from the germline J gene. The chain employs TRBV20-1 and TRBJ2-5; weak D call: TRBD1 (5 bases). The CDR3 sequence is 14 residues long. Trimming removed 4 bases from V and 2 bases from J, with 14 bases in between. Germline V CDR1 and CDR2: DFQATT, SNEGSKA (reference sequence). The DNA read from the CDR3 is TGCAGTGCTATTAGACAGTTTCCACAAGAGACC. It is translated as CSAIRQFPQET. From start to end, the CDR3 is CSAIRQFPQETQYF.

About this clone itself: The read ends 3 residues early relative to the CDR3; the germline J gene fills the gap. The chain joins TRBV27 to TRBJ1-6; 10 bases line up with TRBD1. The CDR3 contains 17 residues. Germline CDR1 MNHEY, CDR2 SMNVEV (reference sequence). J lost 0 bases, V lost 6 bases, and 5 bases had no gene match. The part of the CDR3 DNA that was read is TGTGCCAGCAGGCCAGGGACAGGGGTCTCCTATAATTCACCC. Residues: CASRPGTGVSYNSP. The whole CDR3 region reads CASRPGTGVSYNSPLHF.

Points on this clone: The CDR3 end is not reached by the read, which stops 3 residues before it; the germline J gene fills it in. V and J are TRBV7-6 and TRBJ1-2; D gene uncertain. The CDR3 covers 13 residues. In germline, CDR1 is SGHVS, CDR2 FNYEAQ. CDR3 DNA (partial): TGTGCCAGCAGCATCGGGGTTGCCTACGAC. This gives the protein CASSIGVAYD. The whole CDR3 sequence is CASSIGVAYDYTF.